This T cell receptor beta chain derives from a study of cytomegalovirus exposure and HLA in healthy donors. About the study: An earlier analysis identified more than 95 million unique TCR beta sequences in about 179 million T cells. In an early release, HLA-typed donors contributed 80 million to 95 million unique TCR sequences.

Trimming cost V 6 bases and J 8 bases, with 17 bases left between them. Germline V gene data show CDR1 as SGHAT and CDR2 as FQNNGV. CDR3 length: 14 residues. Regarding the study as a whole: The dataset shows that most TCR sequences were rare, while some public TCRs occurred in many donors.

Use of 60 Vbeta and 13 Jbeta primers characterized the PCR. Produced via immunoSEQ multiplex PCR; TCRdb's table is partial and in-frame only. The repertoire holds roughly 92,000 clones, with 81% as singletons. As for this clone: The antigen remains unidentified.

This receptor was obtained from a woman aged 70 to 79 in good health and CMV-seropositive. The genes are TRBV11-2 and TRBJ2-1; a weak D match, TRBD2 (6 bases). Sequencing used PBMCs. The CDR3 nucleotides read TGTGCCAGCAGATCTAGCGTTTCTCCCCATGAGCAGTTCTTC. Encoded protein: CASRSSVSPHEQFF.